The next 29 T cell receptor beta chains were all read from a single sample in a study of spatial heterogeneity in lung cancer. TCRdb independently ran MiXCR on the 5' RACE reads; one entry per CDR3 protein. The table has roughly 39,000 distinct CDR3 sequences, approximately 6.3% seen once; the top ten hold around 45%. The time point denotes: sample taken at primary tumor resection. Sequencing used PBMCs, obtained at surgery. These receptors all come from a female donor with early-stage non-small cell lung cancer.

This clonotype was counted ten times or more. The chain links TRBV21-1 to TRBJ1-6; the table calls TRBD1, which could not be checked here. TRBV21-1 is a known pseudogene. CDR3 size: 15 residues. The CDR3 coding sequence is TGTGCCAGCAGCAACCACAGGGGTGAGAATTCACCCCTCCACTTT. Translating gives CASSNHRGENSPLHF.

The genes are TRBV2 and TRBJ1-6; no clear D gene. Germline V gene lookup returns CDR1 SNHLY and CDR2 FYNNEI. CDR3 length: 14 amino acids. Trimming removed 3 bases from V and 13 bases from J, with 16 bases in between. Written as DNA, the CDR3 is TGTGCCAGCAGTGACAGGAGCCCAAATGATCCCCTCCACTTT. Its protein is CASSDRSPNDPLHF.

At least ten counts were recorded for this clonotype. This sequence joins TRBV5-1 and TRBJ2-7; maybe TRBD2 (5 bases). The germline CDR1 and CDR2 sequences are SGHRS and YFSETQ. The V end lost 0 bases, the J end lost 4 bases, and 5 bases lay between the germline ends. The CDR3 consists of 12 residues. The CDR3 sequence is CASSLGEYEQYF. The CDR3 region has the DNA TGCGCCAGCAGCTTGGGGGAGTACGAGCAGTACTTC.

This clonotype was observed many times. The chain has TRBV7-6 and TRBJ2-1, with D perhaps TRBD1 (6 bases). CDR3 length equals 15 residues. Trimming took 1 base from V and 2 from J, leaving 9 bases between them. CDR1 and CDR2 (germline): SGHVS, FNYEAQ. The CDR3 reads CASSLDQGTYNEQFF. In nucleotides, the CDR3 is TGTGCCAGCAGCTTAGATCAGGGGACCTACAATGAGCAGTTCTTC.

This clonotype showed up just a few times. V usage is TRBV5-5 and J usage is TRBJ2-4, with TRBD2 as a possible D gene (7 bases). The CDR3 is 15 amino acids. The ends were cut back, 2 bases at V and 8 bases at J, with 17 bases in the middle. Per the germline V gene, CDR1 is SGHKS and CDR2 is YYEKEE (reference sequence). The CDR3 region has the DNA TGTGCCAGCAGCTTCTCGGGGGGCGCGATAGACATTCAGTACTTC. This translates into CASSFSGGAIDIQYF.

This clonotype appeared many times. The V call is TRBV5-1, the J call TRBJ2-1; TRBD2 is a possible D gene (5 bases). This CDR3 spans 16 amino acids. The germline CDR1 and CDR2 sequences are SGHRS and YFSETQ. The V gene lost 0 bases and the J gene lost 0 bases, with 10 bases spanning the gap. The CDR3 loop reads CASSLGAGSSYNEQFF. The CDR3 DNA sequence: TGCGCCAGCAGCTTGGGGGCGGGTAGCTCCTACAATGAGCAGTTCTTC. The full variable domain, completed using reference TRBV5-1 and TRBJ2-1, is KAGVTQTPRYLIKTRGQQVTLSCSPISGHRSVSWYQQTPGQGLQFLFEYFSETQRNKGNFPGRFSGRQFSNSRSEMNVSTLELGDSALYLCASSLGAGSSYNEQFFGPGTRLTVL.

This clonotype was counted ten times or more. The V gene is TRBV3-1, the J gene TRBJ1-2, with 9 bases identical to TRBD1. The germline V gene encodes CDR1 LGHDT and CDR2 YNNKEL (reference sequence). V lost 2 bases, J lost 3 bases, and 4 bases stayed unmatched. CDR3 size: 15 residues. The CDR3 DNA follows: TGTGCCAGCAGCCAACGAGGACAGGGGTACTATGGCTACACCTTC. It codes for CASSQRGQGYYGYTF.

This rearrangement joins TRBV5-1 to TRBJ2-5; no clear D gene. The germline V and J ends were trimmed by 4 bases and 0 bases, with 4 bases remaining between them. The CDR3 contains 12 residues. CDR1 and CDR2 from the germline V gene are SGHRS and YFSETQ. The CDR3: CASSPNQETQYF. The CDR3 bases are TGCGCCAGCAGCCCGAACCAAGAGACCCAGTACTTC.

The sample holds a few counts of this clonotype. The V and J genes are TRBV13 and TRBJ1-4; tentative D call: TRBD1 (6 bases). The V end was cut by 5 bases, the J end by 8 bases, with 18 bases between. Looked up from germline, CDR1 is PRHDT and CDR2 is FYEKMQ (reference sequence). This CDR3 comprises 15 residues. The CDR3 reads CASSLQRGRAEKLFF. CDR3 DNA sequence: TGTGCCAGCAGCCTCCAGCGGGGGCGGGCAGAAAAACTGTTTTTT.

V usage is TRBV6-2 or TRBV6-3 and J usage is TRBJ1-3; D call uncertain. This CDR3 comprises 14 residues. Trimming removed 6 bases at V and 0 bases at J, with 9 bases between. CDR1 MNHEY and CDR2 SVGEGT come from the germline V gene. The CDR3 region has the DNA TGTGCCAGCAGGCTTCTTGGCTCTGGAAACACCATATATTTT. As protein: CASRLLGSGNTIYF.

This clonotype was counted a few times. V and J are TRBV6-2 or TRBV6-3 and TRBJ2-1; D not certain. The V and J ends lost 2 bases and 6 bases respectively, with 11 bases between them. Germline V lookup: CDR1 MNHEY, CDR2 SVGEGT. This CDR3 comprises 14 residues. The CDR3 loop is CASSYDASFNEQFF. In DNA form, the CDR3 reads TGTGCCAGCAGTTACGACGCCAGCTTCAATGAGCAGTTCTTC.

CDR3 sequence reads: CASSHPGTGVSSPLHF. CDR3 DNA: TGCGCCAGCAGCCACCCCGGGACAGGGGTTAGCTCACCCCTCCACTTT. The rearrangement joins TRBV4-1 to TRBJ1-6; 10 nucleotides agree with TRBD1. V gave up 3 bases and J gave up 10 bases; unmatched junction bases: 9. The CDR3 is 16 residues long. The germline gives CDR1 MGHRA, CDR2 YSYEKL.

V usage is TRBV5-4 and J usage is TRBJ1-2; D might be TRBD1 (5 bases). Looked up from germline, CDR1 is SGHNT and CDR2 is YYREEE (reference sequence). CDR3 length equals 12 residues. Trimming pared 4 bases from V and 4 bases from J, leaving 8 bases between. CDR3 sequence reads: CASSGTAYGYTF. The CDR3, as DNA: TGTGCCAGCAGCGGGACCGCCTATGGCTACACCTTC.

The sample holds many counts of this clonotype. This sequence joins TRBV11-2 and TRBJ2-3; D is unresolved. The CDR3 consists of 11 residues. CDR1 is SGHAT, CDR2 FQNNGV, per germline. V was cut by 2 bases and J by 7 bases, with 4 bases left in between. The CDR3 bases are TGTGCCAGCAGCTTATTCAATACGCAGTATTTT. Amino acids: CASSLFNTQYF.

This clonotype was counted ten times or more. The chain uses TRBV7-2 and TRBJ1-1, with D unclear. Germline assignment: CDR1 SGHTA and CDR2 FQGNSA. This CDR3 has 17 amino acids. The V end was cut by 2 bases, the J end by 2 bases, with 18 bases between. The CDR3 protein is CASSLSWLSADNTEAFF. The DNA of the CDR3 is TGTGCCAGCAGCTTATCATGGCTTTCGGCCGATAACACTGAAGCTTTCTTT. Full variable domain (outside the CDR3, taken from reference TRBV7-2 and TRBJ1-1): GAGVSQSPSNKVTEKGKDVELRCDPISGHTALYWYRQSLGQGLEFLIYFQGNSAPDKSGLPSDRFSAERTGGSVSTLTIQRTQQEDSAVYLCASSLSWLSADNTEAFFGQGTRLTVV.

In this sample, this clonotype turned up many times. This CDR3 reads CASQPIRGTDTQYF. As DNA, the CDR3 is TGTGCCAGCCAGCCGATACGGGGCACAGATACGCAGTATTTT. The chain links TRBV28 to TRBJ2-3; D not certain. CDR3 length: 14 residues. With 8 bases removed from V and 1 base from J, the gap between germline ends came to 13 bases. Germline-derived CDR1 and CDR2 are MDHEN and SYDVKM.

In its sample, this clonotype was seen many times. This rearrangement joins TRBV7-2 to TRBJ2-1; D could derive from TRBD1 or TRBD2 (5 bases each). V was pared by 3 bases and J by 9 bases, with 18 bases between. CDR1 is SGHTA and CDR2 is FQGNSA in the germline V gene. The CDR3 contains 15 residues. The CDR3 here is CASSLPGTVDGEQFF. The CDR3 DNA follows: TGTGCCAGCAGCTTGCCTGGGACGGTCGACGGTGAGCAGTTCTTC.

This clonotype has only a few counts. For the CDR3, the DNA is TGTGCCAGCAGCTTGGTCGCTGAGGGACCCTATGGCTACACCTTC. Translation: CASSLVAEGPYGYTF. The J gene is TRBJ1-2, the V gene TRBV5-6, with D possibly being TRBD1 (5 bases). V shed 0 bases and J shed 4 bases, with 13 bases lying between them. Germline CDR1 SGHDT, CDR2 YYEEEE. This CDR3 has 15 residues.

The chain recombines TRBV9 with TRBJ2-7, with TRBD1 identical over 7 bases. The length of the CDR3 is 14 residues. Germline V lookup: CDR1 SGDLS, CDR2 YYNGEE. The V segment lost 3 bases and the J segment 5 bases; nucleotides outside the gene matches: 8. CDR3 sequence reads: CASSAGQVLHEQYF. The CDR3 nucleotides read TGTGCCAGCAGCGCCGGACAGGTTCTCCACGAGCAGTACTTC.

Many counts were recorded for this clonotype. This sequence joins TRBV2 and TRBJ2-7, with unresolved D. This CDR3 is built from 13 residues. The ends were cut back, 7 bases at V and 2 bases at J, with 12 bases in the middle. Germline lookup yields CDR1 SNHLY and CDR2 FYNNEI. The CDR3 coding sequence is TGTGCCAGCAATTGGAGACTCCCCTACGAGCAGTACTTC. Protein sequence: CASNWRLPYEQYF.

This clonotype has a count of ten or more. This chain links TRBV14 with TRBJ2-6, with a weak D call TRBD1 (5 bases). V shed 2 bases and J shed 8 bases, with 13 bases lying between them. This CDR3 contains 15 residues. CDR1 SGHDN and CDR2 FVKESK come from the germline V gene. The CDR3 sequence is CASSQYRQLSNVLTF. In DNA, the CDR3 is TGTGCCAGCAGCCAATACCGACAGTTGTCCAACGTCCTGACTTTC.

This clonotype was seen many times. The J gene is TRBJ2-3, the V gene TRBV7-9; tentatively, D is TRBD2 (7 bases). Germline CDR1 and CDR2: SEHNR and FQNEAQ (reference sequence). V shed 1 base and J shed 1 base, with 18 bases lying between them. This CDR3 comprises 18 residues. CDR3 sequence reads: CASSLGARGAFRTDTQYF. CDR3 bases: TGTGCCAGCAGCTTAGGGGCCCGGGGGGCCTTCCGCACAGATACGCAGTATTTT.

The V gene is TRBV7-9, the J gene TRBJ2-1; 9 bases fit TRBD2. The germline V gene encodes CDR1 SEHNR and CDR2 FQNEAQ (reference sequence). The CDR3 has 14 amino acids. The ends lost 5 bases at V and 5 bases at J; junction bases unmatched: 4. CDR3 protein: CASSPRGGDNEQFF. CDR3 nucleotides: TGTGCCAGCAGCCCCCGCGGGGGGGACAATGAGCAGTTCTTC. Full variable domain (outside the CDR3, taken from reference TRBV7-9 and TRBJ2-1): DTGVSQNPRHKITKRGQNVTFRCDPISEHNRLYWYRQTLGQGPEFLTYFQNEAQLEKSRLLSDRFSAERPKGSFSTLEIQRTEQGDSAMYLCASSPRGGDNEQFFGPGTRLTVL.

There are a few counts of this clonotype. The chain couples TRBV19 to TRBJ2-3, with 8 bases that match TRBD1. There are 13 residues in the CDR3. Germline V CDR1 and CDR2: LNHDA, SQIVND (reference sequence). V was clipped by 5 bases and J by 6 bases; unmatched bases: 4. As DNA, the CDR3 is TGTGCCAGTAGTCTCGACAGGGGTGATACGCAGTATTTT. This gives the protein CASSLDRGDTQYF. The variable domain in full, with the rest retrieved from reference TRBV19 and TRBJ2-3, is DGGITQSPKYLFRKEGQNVTLSCEQNLNHDAMYWYRQDPGQGLRLIYYSQIVNDFQKGDIAEGYSVSREKKESFPLTVTSAQKNPTAFYLCASSLDRGDTQYFGPGTRLTVL.

Ten or more counts support this clonotype. The J gene is TRBJ1-2, the V gene TRBV6-2 or TRBV6-3, with D hard to call. Trimming took off 0 bases at V and 4 bases at J, with 9 bases between the two ends. This CDR3 contains 14 residues. Germline V gene lookup returns CDR1 MNHEY and CDR2 SVGEGT. The DNA of the CDR3 is TGTGCCAGCAGTTACTCAGACGGACGCTATGGCTACACCTTC. Translated, it gives CASSYSDGRYGYTF.

This clonotype was seen a few times. The chain has TRBV10-1 and TRBJ1-5; D remains unclear. CDR3 length: 16 residues. V shed 4 bases and J shed 0 bases, with 13 bases lying between them. Germline V gene sequence: CDR1 WNHNN, CDR2 SYGVQD (reference sequence). CDR3 sequence (DNA): TGCGCCAGCAGTGGTACCGCTCCCGATAGCAATCAGCCCCAGCATTTT. Amino acids: CASSGTAPDSNQPQHF.

This clonotype was seen at least ten times. The chain recombines TRBV20-1 with TRBJ1-3; D uncertain. Germline V lookup: CDR1 DFQATT, CDR2 SNEGSKA (reference sequence). The CDR3 consists of 16 residues. V was shortened by 0 bases and J by 0 bases, with 12 bases between the two germline ends. CDR3 protein: CSARDQAASSGNTIYF. The CDR3 DNA reads TGCAGTGCTAGAGACCAGGCCGCGAGCTCTGGAAACACCATATATTTT.

This clonotype was recorded many times. This rearrangement joins TRBV10-3 to TRBJ1-5; 8 bases align to TRBD1. CDR1 is ENHRY, CDR2 SYGVKD, per germline. Losses at the gene ends were 2 bases for V and 3 bases for J; bases not matched to a gene: 6. The CDR3 consists of 16 residues. The chain's CDR3 is CAISEQGALSNQPQHF. The CDR3, as DNA: TGTGCCATCAGTGAGCAGGGGGCTCTATCCAATCAGCCCCAGCATTTT.

The table lists this clonotype with a few counts. V usage is TRBV6-5 and J usage is TRBJ1-1, with D unresolved. The germline V gene has CDR1 MNHEY and CDR2 SVGAGI. Trimming removed 5 bases at V and 6 bases at J, with 19 bases between. The CDR3 has 15 amino acids. The chain's CDR3 is CASSNEGPAGAEAFF. The DNA of the CDR3 is TGTGCCAGCAGTAACGAAGGGCCGGCGGGAGCTGAAGCTTTCTTT.